This entry lists 25 T cell receptor beta chains sequenced from one sample in a study of T cells of healthy individuals. TCRdb used MiXCR to reprocess the 5' RACE reads, holding one entry per CDR3 protein. Of about 40,000 distinct CDR3 sequences in the sample, about 4.2% are singletons; the top ten hold over 8.5%. The receptor set was obtained from a human donor in good health.

This clonotype has ten or more counts. This chain connects TRBV9 to TRBJ2-7; D assignment may be TRBD1 or TRBD2 (5 bases each). V shed 0 bases and J shed 3 bases, with 16 bases lying between them. From germline, CDR1 is SGDLS and CDR2 YYNGEE. The CDR3 length is 16 residues. This CDR3 is CASSVGGQGPRYEQYF. In DNA form, the CDR3 reads TGTGCCAGCAGCGTAGGAGGGCAGGGCCCCCGCTACGAGCAGTACTTC.

At least ten counts were recorded for this clonotype. The V call is TRBV12-3 or TRBV12-4, the J call TRBJ2-2, with D hard to call. The CDR3 length is 13 residues. V lost 3 bases and J lost 2, with 4 bases in between. The CDR3 loop is CASSFGNTGELFF. The CDR3 nucleotides read TGTGCCAGCAGTTTCGGTAACACCGGGGAGCTGTTTTTT.

Here the CDR3 DNA reads TGTGCCAGCAGCCAAGACAGAAGCGGGGGGGCAGCAGATACGCAGTATTTT. Protein: CASSQDRSGGAADTQYF. This chain connects TRBV4-2 to TRBJ2-3; TRBD2 matches at 10 bases. Trimming removed 0 bases from V and 4 bases from J; junction bases left unmatched: 7. The CDR3 is 17 amino acids. Germline assignment: CDR1 LGHNA and CDR2 YNFKEQ.

There are many counts of this clonotype. The V and J genes are TRBV10-1 and TRBJ1-1, with 8 positions matching TRBD1. Per germline, CDR1 WNHNN and CDR2 SYGVQD (reference sequence). V lost 0 bases to trimming and J lost 4 bases; unmatched junction nucleotides: 4. The CDR3 covers 15 residues. CDR3 DNA: TGCGCCAGCAGTGAGTCTAGGACAGGGATCACTGAAGCTTTCTTT. This translates into CASSESRTGITEAFF.

This clonotype has a count of ten or more. J is TRBJ2-5 and V is TRBV29-1; unclear D gene. The CDR3 consists of 13 residues. Trimming took off 3 bases at V and 3 bases at J, with 11 bases between the two ends. CDR1 is SQVTM and CDR2 is ANQGSEA in the germline V gene. The CDR3 DNA follows: TGCAGCGTTGAGTCGACAATGGAAGAGACCCAGTACTTC. It yields the protein CSVESTMEETQYF. The entire variable domain, with the rest obtained from reference TRBV29-1 and TRBJ2-5, is as follows: SAVISQKPSRDICQRGTSLTIQCQVDSQVTMMFWYRQQPGQSLTLIATANQGSEATYESGFVIDKFPISRPNLTFSTLTVSNMSPEDSSIYLCSVESTMEETQYFGPGTRLLVL.

This clonotype appeared many times. V gene TRBV6-1 combines with J gene TRBJ1-1; D might be TRBD1 (6 bases). V lost 4 bases to trimming and J lost 3 bases, with 9 bases between them. The CDR3 covers 13 residues. Germline V gene lookup returns CDR1 MNHNS and CDR2 SASEGT. As DNA, the CDR3 is TGTGCCAGCAGTGTAGGGGGTTACACTGAAGCTTTCTTT. Protein sequence: CASSVGGYTEAFF.

This chain connects TRBV5-1 to TRBJ1-1, with D maybe TRBD1 (6 bases). Germline V lookup: CDR1 SGHRS, CDR2 YFSETQ. V lost 0 bases to trimming and J lost 9 bases, with 15 bases between them. The CDR3 totals 14 residues. The CDR3 loop reads CASSLDREGNQAFF. In nucleotides, the CDR3 is TGCGCCAGCAGCTTGGACAGGGAAGGGAACCAAGCTTTCTTT.

The chain recombines TRBV7-6 with TRBJ1-1; D is unclear. The V end lost 2 bases, the J end lost 0 bases, and 22 bases lay between the germline ends. The germline gives CDR1 SGHVS, CDR2 FNYEAQ. The CDR3 sequence is 19 residues long. The CDR3 sequence is CASSLTEPTPGGLNTEAFF. The CDR3, as DNA: TGTGCCAGCAGCTTAACTGAACCAACCCCGGGTGGCCTGAACACTGAAGCTTTCTTT.

This clonotype was detected ten times or more. This chain connects TRBV2 to TRBJ1-1; 9 bases line up with TRBD1. The germline CDR1 and CDR2 sequences are SNHLY and FYNNEI. The CDR3 covers 14 residues. The V segment lost 4 bases and the J segment 5 bases; nucleotides outside the gene matches: 5. The CDR3 DNA is TGTGCCAGCAGTGCCGACAGGGGGTCGACTGAAGCTTTCTTT. This sequence encodes CASSADRGSTEAFF.

This clonotype showed up just a few times. The chain recombines TRBV12-3 or TRBV12-4 with TRBJ2-3; TRBD1 might be the D (5 bases). V gave up 7 bases and J gave up 0 bases, with 14 bases separating them. The CDR3 has 15 residues. The CDR3: CASNLPRGSTDTQYF. CDR3 nucleotides: TGTGCCAGCAATCTCCCTAGGGGTAGCACAGATACGCAGTATTTT.

This clonotype has a count of ten or more. The V and J genes are TRBV12-3 or TRBV12-4 and TRBJ1-6, with D tentatively TRBD1 (5 bases). Trimming removed 8 bases at V and 7 bases at J, with 12 bases between. The CDR3 is 13 residues long. The CDR3 region has the DNA TGTGCCAGCGGCGGGACCGAAAATTCACCCCTCCACTTT. This codes for CASGGTENSPLHF.

In its sample, this clonotype was seen many times. The genes are TRBV6-1 and TRBJ1-6, with D possibly matching TRBD1 (5 bases). There are 16 residues in the CDR3. Germline CDR1 and CDR2: MNHNS and SASEGT. V shed 6 bases and J shed 8 bases, with 20 bases lying between them. CDR3 nucleotide sequence: TGTGCCAGCAGGGTAACGCCGGGGGGTAGCGATTCACCCCTCCACTTT. Encoded protein: CASRVTPGGSDSPLHF.

In this sample, this clonotype turned up a few times. The chain couples TRBV6-4 to TRBJ2-6, with a weak D call TRBD1 (5 bases). Germline V CDR1 and CDR2: MRHNA, SNTAGT. This CDR3 is built from 20 residues. Trimming removed 2 bases at V and 0 bases at J, with 20 bases between. CDR3 in amino acids: CASSDDGQGIYYSGANVLTF. The CDR3, as DNA: TGTGCCAGCAGTGACGACGGACAAGGCATTTACTACTCTGGGGCCAACGTCCTGACTTTC.

This clonotype was seen repeatedly, ten times or more. The genes are TRBV29-1 and TRBJ2-3, with a possible D match to TRBD1 (7 bases). The germline V gene encodes CDR1 SQVTM and CDR2 ANQGSEA. The CDR3 sequence is 13 residues long. In DNA form, the CDR3 reads TGCAGTGTCTCAGGGGGGTCCGCAGATACGCAGTATTTT. It translates to CSVSGGSADTQYF.

This clonotype was found many times. The chain combines TRBV7-3 with TRBJ1-6; D is unresolved. The CDR3 contains 13 residues. The germline gives CDR1 SGHTA, CDR2 FQGTGA. Trimming cost V 1 base and J 10 bases, with 8 bases left between them. This CDR3 is CASSLIERSPLHF. The CDR3 DNA reads TGTGCCAGCAGCTTAATCGAACGCTCACCCCTCCACTTT.

The genes are TRBV6-1 and TRBJ1-1; possibly TRBD1 for D (5 bases). The CDR3 sequence is 15 residues long. Per germline, CDR1 MNHNS and CDR2 SASEGT. Trimming shortened V by 8 bases and J by 0 bases, and 16 bases separated the two germline ends. CDR3 loop: CASRRQGRMNTEAFF. The CDR3 DNA reads as TGTGCCAGCCGGCGGCAGGGACGAATGAACACTGAAGCTTTCTTT.

In its sample, this clonotype was seen many times. This rearrangement joins TRBV5-1 to TRBJ2-7, with 7 bases matching TRBD1. This CDR3 is built from 14 residues. The J segment lost 3 bases and the V segment lost 1 base, leaving 4 bases of the junction unmatched. The V gene's germline CDR1 is SGHRS and CDR2 YFSETQ. The CDR3 DNA sequence: TGCGCCAGCAGCTTGACAGGGGCATTCTACGAGCAGTACTTC. This codes for CASSLTGAFYEQYF.

The J gene is TRBJ1-1, the V gene TRBV29-1; D uncertain. Germline V gene lookup returns CDR1 SQVTM and CDR2 ANQGSEA. V was shortened by 6 bases and J by 1 base, with 15 bases between the two germline ends. The CDR3 is 14 residues long. The CDR3 here is CSVAILIGNTEAFF. The CDR3 nucleotides are TGCAGCGTGGCCATCTTAATAGGGAACACTGAAGCTTTCTTT.

This clonotype occurred many times. The gene calls are TRBV5-1 and TRBJ1-6; TRBD1 matches at 7 bases. Germline CDR1 SGHRS, CDR2 YFSETQ. This CDR3 has 18 amino acids. Trimming cost V 1 base and J 4 bases; bases outside gene matches: 11. The CDR3 DNA reads as TGCGCCAGCAGCTTGCAGGACGCGAACAGGGGTTATAATTCACCCCTCCACTTT. Translation: CASSLQDANRGYNSPLHF.

The rearrangement uses TRBV28 and TRBJ1-1; tentative D call: TRBD1 (5 bases). Per the germline V gene, CDR1 is MDHEN and CDR2 is SYDVKM. There are 13 residues in the CDR3. The germline V and J ends were trimmed by 10 bases and 6 bases, with 18 bases remaining between them. CDR3 DNA: TGTGCCATCTGGGGGGGGTTGGGATCTGAAGCTTTCTTT. As protein: CAIWGGLGSEAFF.

This clonotype has ten or more counts. This chain's CDR3 is CASSLIKGKETQYF. CDR3 DNA: TGTGCCAGCAGCTTAATAAAAGGGAAAGAGACCCAGTACTTC. The chain links TRBV5-5 to TRBJ2-5; D ambiguous. Germline CDR1 SGHKS, CDR2 YYEKEE (reference sequence). The CDR3 has 14 residues. The V and J ends lost 2 bases and 3 bases respectively, with 11 bases between them.

This clonotype was detected ten times or more. This chain connects TRBV14 to TRBJ2-3; D is ambiguous. V was cut by 4 bases and J by 5 bases, with 4 bases left in between. Germline V lookup: CDR1 SGHDN, CDR2 FVKESK. The CDR3 contains 11 residues. In nucleotides, the CDR3 is TGTGCCAGCAGCCCGAGAGATACGCAGTATTTT. Translation gives CASSPRDTQYF.

This clonotype was seen many times. This chain links TRBV20-1 with TRBJ1-1; D gene ambiguous. The germline V and J ends were trimmed by 2 bases and 6 bases, with 7 bases remaining between them. CDR1 and CDR2 (germline): DFQATT, SNEGSKA (reference sequence). The CDR3 length is 11 residues. CDR3 sequence (DNA): TGCAGTGCTAGAAACAGTGCTGAAGCTTTCTTT. Residues: CSARNSAEAFF.

Many counts were recorded for this clonotype. The chain uses TRBV7-3 and TRBJ2-1; possibly TRBD2 for D (7 bases). The CDR3 loop spans 15 amino acids. From germline, CDR1 is SGHTA and CDR2 FQGTGA. The V gene lost 2 bases and the J gene lost 4 bases, with 12 bases spanning the gap. The CDR3 loop reads CASSLDAGAYNEQFF. The CDR3 region has the DNA TGTGCCAGCAGCTTAGACGCGGGGGCTTACAATGAGCAGTTCTTC.

This clonotype was seen more than once but under ten times. The rearrangement joins TRBV30 to TRBJ1-5; 7 bases are a match to TRBD1. The length of the CDR3 is 15 residues. The junction had 10 bases not matched to a gene; V was cut back by 4 bases and J by 4 bases. CDR1 is GTSNPN and CDR2 is SVGIG in the germline V gene (reference sequence). CDR3 coding DNA: TGTGCCTGGAAAAGTGGGGACAGAGCAAATCAGCCCCAGCATTTT. This sequence encodes CAWKSGDRANQPQHF.